The clone carrying this T cell receptor beta chain was seen once. Its specificity is not known. CDR1 and CDR2 (germline): LNHDA, SQIVND (reference sequence). The CDR3 is made up of 17 amino acids. Trimming at V came to 3 bases and at J to 5 bases, leaving 13 bases not matched to a gene. This specimen belongs to a study of cytomegalovirus exposure and HLA in healthy donors. Study conclusions and caveats: As immune exposure information, only CMV serostatus was available. It is likely that the observed cluster of highly shared sequence variants was a sequencing artifact.

This PCR relied on a set of 60 Vbeta primers and 13 Jbeta primers. Measured with immunoSEQ multiplex PCR; TCRdb has only the in-frame clones, and not every one. Of approximately 120,000 clones in the sample, more than 80% were seen once. The clonotype originates from a woman aged 25 to 39 in good health and CMV-seropositive. The V and J genes are TRBV19 and TRBJ2-1; 7 positions agree with TRBD2. Sequencing was carried out using PBMCs. This CDR3 reads CASSIGGGLGLNNEQFF. The CDR3 DNA reads TGTGCCAGTAGTATCGGCGGGGGACTGGGGCTTAACAATGAGCAGTTCTTC. Full variable domain (missing parts from reference TRBV19 and TRBJ2-1): DGGITQSPKYLFRKEGQNVTLSCEQNLNHDAMYWYRQDPGQGLRLIYYSQIVNDFQKGDIAEGYSVSREKKESFPLTVTSAQKNPTAFYLCASSIGGGLGLNNEQFFGPGTRLTVL.